These 30 T cell receptor beta chains originate from one sample sequenced in a study of T cells in Graves' hyperthyroidism and ophthalmopathy. Amplification of TCR beta CDR3 regions used RNA as the template. In the first-round RT-PCR of the TCR CDR3, the HTBI primer set was used. A single record per CDR3 protein comes from TCRdb applying MiXCR to the multiplex PCR reads. This repertoire shows 600,000 to 850,000 distinct CDR3 sequences, approximately 18% found once; its top ten account for around 17%. Sequencing used blood. The receptors were sampled from a woman aged 45-65 years with Graves' hyperthyroidism that later progressed to Graves' ophthalmopathy.

The rearrangement links TRBV30 to TRBJ2-7, with 9 bases that match TRBD1. The trim removed 4 bases at V and 5 bases at J, leaving 9 bases unmatched. The length of the CDR3 is 14 residues. CDR1 and CDR2 (germline): GTSNPN, SVGIG (reference sequence). The CDR3 bases are TGTGCCTGGACTCCGGGACAGGGTTGGAACGAGCAGTACTTC. This codes for CAWTPGQGWNEQYF.

The chain uses TRBV20-1 and TRBJ1-5; the D is unclear. Germline lookup yields CDR1 DFQATT and CDR2 SNEGSKA (reference sequence). The CDR3 sequence is 13 residues long. With 0 bases removed from V and 7 bases from J, the gap between germline ends came to 10 bases. CDR3 sequence: CSARDQAGQPQHF. As DNA, the CDR3 is TGCAGTGCTAGAGATCAGGCGGGCCAGCCCCAGCATTTT.

The chain recombines TRBV29-1 with TRBJ1-4, with D perhaps TRBD1 (5 bases). The CDR3 has 13 amino acids. From germline, CDR1 is SQVTM and CDR2 ANQGSEA. The V end lost 7 bases, the J end lost 7 bases, and 16 bases lay between the germline ends. The CDR3 sequence is CSATGGMSEKLFF. The CDR3 DNA reads TGCAGCGCCACGGGGGGGATGAGTGAAAAACTGTTTTTT.

The V gene is TRBV4-1, the J gene TRBJ1-2; the D gene is possibly TRBD1 (6 bases). V was shortened by 0 bases and J by 8 bases, with 16 bases between the two germline ends. CDR3 size: 15 residues. From germline, CDR1 is MGHRA and CDR2 YSYEKL. CDR3 residues: CASSQDSGVVSGYTF. The CDR3 region has the DNA TGCGCCAGCAGCCAAGATTCAGGGGTAGTTTCGGGCTACACCTTC.

CDR3 residues: CASSSSGLPNNEQFF. The CDR3 nucleotides read TGTGCCAGCAGCTCCTCGGGACTGCCCAACAATGAGCAGTTCTTC. The V gene is TRBV9, the J gene TRBJ2-1, with D tentatively TRBD2 (6 bases). CDR3 size: 15 residues. Per the germline V gene, CDR1 is SGDLS and CDR2 is YYNGEE. With 4 bases removed from V and 5 bases from J, the gap between germline ends came to 16 bases.

This chain uses TRBV19 with TRBJ1-2; D is unclear. CDR1 and CDR2 (germline): LNHDA, SQIVND (reference sequence). The CDR3 contains 13 residues. V lost 4 bases to trimming and J lost 6 bases, with 12 bases between them. CDR3 DNA: TGTGCCAGTAGTAACCAATTCCCGGATGGCTACACCTTC. This encodes CASSNQFPDGYTF. Full variable domain (outside the CDR3, taken from reference TRBV19 and TRBJ1-2): DGGITQSPKYLFRKEGQNVTLSCEQNLNHDAMYWYRQDPGQGLRLIYYSQIVNDFQKGDIAEGYSVSREKKESFPLTVTSAQKNPTAFYLCASSNQFPDGYTFGSGTRLTVV.

This clonotype has just a few counts. The gene calls are TRBV7-6 and TRBJ2-5; no definite D call. Trimming stripped 6 bases from V and 5 bases from J, with 13 bases between. The CDR3 spans 13 residues. Germline V gene sequence: CDR1 SGHVS, CDR2 FNYEAQ. DNA of the CDR3: TGTGCCAGCAGGCTAAACCTCCAGGAGACCCAGTACTTC. Translated: CASRLNLQETQYF.

This clonotype appeared many times. Here the CDR3 reads CASSLTPDYGYTF. The CDR3 bases are TGTGCCAGCAGCTTAACCCCAGACTATGGCTACACCTTC. This chain uses TRBV7-3 with TRBJ1-2; D ambiguous. CDR1 is SGHTA, CDR2 FQGTGA, per germline. This CDR3 contains 13 residues. V was clipped by 0 bases and J by 3 bases, with 5 bases between them. Full variable domain (missing parts from reference TRBV7-3 and TRBJ1-2): GAGVSQTPSNKVTEKGKYVELRCDPISGHTALYWYRQSLGQGPEFLIYFQGTGAADDSGLPNDRFFAVRPEGSVSTLKIQRTERGDSAVYLCASSLTPDYGYTFGSGTRLTVV.

V usage is TRBV11-2 and J usage is TRBJ2-6; TRBD1 matches 7 bases. Trimming cost V 5 bases and J 2 bases; bases outside gene matches: 3. This CDR3 has 15 amino acids. Per germline, CDR1 SGHAT and CDR2 FQNNGV. In DNA form, the CDR3 reads TGTGCCAGCAGCACCCAGGGGGCTGGGGCCAACGTCCTGACTTTC. Its protein is CASSTQGAGANVLTF.

This clonotype appeared many times. V usage is TRBV6-1 and J usage is TRBJ2-5, with 14 bases identical to TRBD2. The CDR3 is 16 amino acids. Trimming at V came to 3 bases and at J to 9 bases, leaving 9 bases not matched to a gene. Germline loops: CDR1 MNHNS, CDR2 SASEGT. The CDR3 sequence is CASSEVWTSGGKSQYF. CDR3 nucleotide sequence: TGTGCCAGCAGTGAGGTCTGGACTAGCGGGGGGAAGTCCCAGTACTTC.

The V gene is TRBV9, the J gene TRBJ2-1; D is undetermined. There are 15 residues in the CDR3. In germline, CDR1 is SGDLS, CDR2 YYNGEE. The V and J ends lost 0 bases and 4 bases respectively, with 11 bases between them. The CDR3 sequence is CASSVGVESYNEQFF. CDR3 coding DNA: TGTGCCAGCAGCGTAGGAGTAGAAAGTTACAATGAGCAGTTCTTC. The whole variable domain, remainder taken from reference TRBV9 and TRBJ2-1, is DSGVTQTPKHLITATGQRVTLRCSPRSGDLSVYWYQQSLDQGLQFLIQYYNGEERAKGNILERFSAQQFPDLHSELNLSSLELGDSALYFCASSVGVESYNEQFFGPGTRLTVL.

The chain couples TRBV6-1 to TRBJ2-1, with D perhaps matching TRBD1 (5 bases). Trimming shortened V by 6 bases and J by 0 bases, and 12 bases separated the two germline ends. This CDR3 spans 15 amino acids. In germline, CDR1 is MNHNS, CDR2 SASEGT. DNA for the CDR3: TGTGCCAGCAGGGAACAGGTACTCTCCTACAATGAGCAGTTCTTC. Translation gives CASREQVLSYNEQFF.

This clonotype was found many times. The rearrangement joins TRBV2 to TRBJ2-3; 8 bases line up with TRBD2. The CDR3 is made up of 14 amino acids. Losses at the gene ends were 4 bases for V and 4 bases for J; bases not matched to a gene: 4. Germline V gene sequence: CDR1 SNHLY, CDR2 FYNNEI. The CDR3 sequence: CASSAGLVADTQYF. In DNA, the CDR3 is TGTGCCAGCAGTGCGGGACTAGTGGCAGATACGCAGTATTTT.

This clonotype was seen a few times. The chain carries TRBV12-3 or TRBV12-4 and TRBJ1-4; no clear D gene. The V gene lost 4 bases and the J gene lost 5 bases, with 8 bases spanning the gap. The CDR3 covers 13 residues. CDR3 sequence (DNA): TGTGCCAGCAGTTGGACCGCGAATGAAAAACTGTTTTTT. This translates into CASSWTANEKLFF.

This clonotype was seen more than once but under ten times. CDR3 sequence reads: CASPPGGPTYNEQFF. The DNA of the CDR3 is TGTGCCAGCCCCCCGGGCGGACCAACCTACAATGAGCAGTTCTTC. The V and J genes are TRBV6-1 and TRBJ2-1; D not certain. Germline CDR1 reads MNHNS; CDR2 reads SASEGT. Trimming pared 8 bases from V and 2 bases from J, leaving 16 bases between. This CDR3 has 15 residues.

The count of this clonotype is one. This chain connects TRBV6-2 or TRBV6-3 to TRBJ1-4, with D possibly being TRBD1 (5 bases). The CDR3 has 18 amino acids. Trimming pared 7 bases from V and 3 bases from J, leaving 24 bases between. Germline V gene data show CDR1 as MNHEY and CDR2 as SVGEGT. This chain's CDR3 is CASTFLSQGVDSNEKLFF. In nucleotides, the CDR3 is TGTGCCAGCACTTTCTTATCTCAGGGAGTTGACTCTAATGAAAAACTGTTTTTT.

This clonotype has more than one count but fewer than ten. The chain couples TRBV3-2 to TRBJ1-4. TRBV3-2 represents a pseudogene. The CDR3 sequence is 22 residues long. The CDR3 DNA reads as TGTGCCAGCAGCTTGTACCGGGGGGCCCTACCCAAATCTAGTGCAACTAATGAAAAACTGTTTTTT. Residues: CASSLYRGALPKSSATNEKLFF.

This clonotype was counted at least ten times. The chain couples TRBV7-9 to TRBJ2-5; a weak D match, TRBD1 (6 bases). Trimming removed 4 bases at V and 4 bases at J, with 22 bases between. The CDR3 spans 17 residues. Germline V gene sequence: CDR1 SEHNR, CDR2 FQNEAQ (reference sequence). The CDR3 DNA reads TGTGCCAGCAGCTCGTCGGGACACCGATACGTCGGAGAGACCCAGTACTTC. Translated: CASSSSGHRYVGETQYF.

The chain carries TRBV20-1 and TRBJ2-1; D is uncertain. Germline CDR1 is DFQATT and CDR2 is SNEGSKA (reference sequence). The length of the CDR3 is 13 residues. The V end was cut by 3 bases, the J end by 0 bases, with 6 bases between. DNA for the CDR3: TGCAGTGCTAGTTCAACCTCCTACAATGAGCAGTTCTTC. This sequence encodes CSASSTSYNEQFF.

The chain uses TRBV20-1 and TRBJ2-3; the match to TRBD2 covers 7 bases. CDR3 length: 14 residues. The junction had 8 bases not matched to a gene; V was cut back by 5 bases and J by 3 bases. Germline CDR1 and CDR2: DFQATT and SNEGSKA (reference sequence). This CDR3 is CSAGGRGLTDTQYF. The CDR3 bases are TGCAGTGCTGGCGGGCGGGGGTTGACAGATACGCAGTATTTT.

At least ten counts were recorded for this clonotype. The gene calls are TRBV11-2 and TRBJ1-2; tentatively, D is TRBD1 (5 bases). The ends were cut back, 9 bases at V and 5 bases at J, with 19 bases in the middle. Germline lookup yields CDR1 SGHAT and CDR2 FQNNGV. The length of the CDR3 is 14 residues. This chain's CDR3 is CASTLWGSTYGYTF. The CDR3, as DNA: TGTGCCAGTACCCTCTGGGGCAGCACTTATGGCTACACCTTC.

This clonotype was detected a few times. V and J are TRBV6-2 or TRBV6-3 and TRBJ2-7; the D call may be TRBD1 or TRBD2 (6 bases each). This CDR3 has 14 amino acids. The germline CDR1 and CDR2 sequences are MNHEY and SVGEGT. Trimming left V 4 bases short and J 4 bases short, with 14 bases between. This CDR3 reads CASSSGGGKYEQYF. In DNA, the CDR3 is TGTGCCAGCAGTTCCGGGGGCGGTAAATACGAGCAGTACTTC.

This clonotype was seen just once. Its ends do not fully match the called genes, so a read error is possible. This chain joins TRBV12-3 or TRBV12-4 and TRBJ1-3, with D possibly being TRBD1 (6 bases). The CDR3 runs to 16 residues. The CDR3 DNA is TGTGCCAGCAGCTTAGACCGGGGGGCAGGTGGAAACACCATATATTTT. Translation gives CASSLDRGAGGNTIYF.

In this sample, this clonotype turned up a few times. This chain uses TRBV6-6 with TRBJ1-5; D unresolved. CDR1 and CDR2 (germline): MNHNY, SVGAGI (reference sequence). V lost 0 bases, J lost 9 bases, and 12 bases lay in between. This CDR3 comprises 14 residues. The CDR3 protein is CASSYSGGDGPQHF. In DNA, the CDR3 is TGTGCCAGCAGTTACTCGGGCGGTGATGGGCCCCAGCATTTT.

This clonotype was detected many times. This chain links TRBV5-7 with TRBJ1-5; possible D gene TRBD1, 6 bases. TRBV5-7 is identified as an open reading frame with a role that is uncertain. The CDR3 runs to 14 residues. V gave up 4 bases and J gave up 6 bases, with 14 bases separating them. Here the CDR3 DNA reads TGTGCCAGCAGCGCCCCGGGGGGCGGTCAGCCCCAGCATTTT. Encoded protein: CASSAPGGGQPQHF.

Many counts were recorded for this clonotype. The gene calls are TRBV30 and TRBJ1-2, with D unclear. This CDR3 has 15 residues. Germline CDR1 reads GTSNPN; CDR2 reads SVGIG (reference sequence). V shed 3 bases and J shed 2 bases, with 16 bases lying between them. CDR3 sequence: CAWSPGHDLNYGYTF. The CDR3 DNA sequence: TGTGCCTGGAGCCCCGGCCACGATCTAAACTATGGCTACACCTTC.

The table lists this clonotype with many counts. The chain uses TRBV5-1 and TRBJ2-1; D is uncertain. Germline V gene sequence: CDR1 SGHRS, CDR2 YFSETQ. The V and J ends lost 0 bases and 9 bases respectively, with 10 bases between them. The CDR3 is made up of 13 amino acids. CDR3 in DNA: TGCGCCAGCAGCTTGGCCGGGCGCGGTGAGCAGTTCTTC. It is translated as CASSLAGRGEQFF.

The V gene is TRBV27, the J gene TRBJ1-5; TRBD1 is a possible D gene (5 bases). The CDR3 totals 14 residues. Germline CDR1 and CDR2: MNHEY and SMNVEV (reference sequence). Trimming took off 6 bases at V and 5 bases at J, with 14 bases between the two ends. The CDR3 coding sequence is TGTGCCAGCAGCCTAGCAGGGATCGATCAGCCCCAGCATTTT. Amino acid sequence: CASSLAGIDQPQHF.

The V gene is TRBV2, the J gene TRBJ2-3; D ambiguous. Trimming shortened V by 0 bases and J by 0 bases, and 10 bases separated the two germline ends. The CDR3 spans 16 residues. The germline V gene has CDR1 SNHLY and CDR2 FYNNEI. The CDR3 reads CASSEALGQSTDTQYF. The CDR3 region has the DNA TGTGCCAGCAGTGAAGCGCTGGGCCAGAGCACAGATACGCAGTATTTT.

This clonotype has only a few counts. The chain recombines TRBV7-9 with TRBJ1-1, with D perhaps matching TRBD1 (5 bases). The CDR3 has 12 residues. V was clipped by 5 bases and J by 3 bases, with 7 bases between them. In germline, CDR1 is SEHNR, CDR2 FQNEAQ (reference sequence). For the CDR3, the DNA is TGTGCCAGCAGCAAACAGGACACTGAAGCTTTCTTT. This codes for CASSKQDTEAFF.